This entry features one TCR beta chain sequence. These data belong to a study of blood T cell repertoires in COVID-19. Here immunoSEQ multiplex PCR was the method, and the copy in TCRdb shows in-frame clones only, minus some. The sample comprises around 120,000 clones, around 86% of which are singletons, and under 13% rests with the top ten. The sequencing sample was made of peripheral blood. The receptor comes from a man older than 75 with acute or convalescent COVID-19.

The CDR3 spells CASSSREANEQFF. CDR3 coding DNA: TGTGCCAGCAGCAGCAGGGAGGCCAATGAGCAGTTCTTC. The chain joins TRBV12-3 or TRBV12-4 to TRBJ2-1; TRBD2 might be the D (6 bases). The CDR3 is 13 amino acids. V was shortened by 6 bases and J by 6 bases, with 12 bases between the two germline ends.